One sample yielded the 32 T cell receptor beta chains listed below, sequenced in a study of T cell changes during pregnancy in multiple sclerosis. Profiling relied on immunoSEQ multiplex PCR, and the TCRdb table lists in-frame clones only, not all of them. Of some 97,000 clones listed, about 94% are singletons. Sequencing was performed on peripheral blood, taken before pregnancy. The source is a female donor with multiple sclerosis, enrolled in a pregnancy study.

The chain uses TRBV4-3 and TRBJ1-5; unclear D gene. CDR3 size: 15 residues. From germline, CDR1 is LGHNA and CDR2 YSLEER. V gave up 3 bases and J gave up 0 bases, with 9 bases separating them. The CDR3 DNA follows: TGCGCCAGCAGCCAGGGAGTCCATAGCAATCAGCCCCAGCATTTT. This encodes CASSQGVHSNQPQHF.

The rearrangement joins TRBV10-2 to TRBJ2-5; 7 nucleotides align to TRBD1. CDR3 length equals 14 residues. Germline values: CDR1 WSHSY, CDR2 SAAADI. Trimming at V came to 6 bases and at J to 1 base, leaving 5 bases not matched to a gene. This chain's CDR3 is CASRPDRVQETQYF. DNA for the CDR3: TGCGCCAGCAGGCCCGACAGGGTCCAAGAGACCCAGTACTTC.

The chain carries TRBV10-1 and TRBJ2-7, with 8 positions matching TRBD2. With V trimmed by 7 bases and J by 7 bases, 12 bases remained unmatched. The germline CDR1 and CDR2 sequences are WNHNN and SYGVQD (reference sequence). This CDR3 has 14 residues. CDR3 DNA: TGCGCCAGCATACTTGTCGGGAGGGCCTGGGAGCAGTACTTC. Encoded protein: CASILVGRAWEQYF.

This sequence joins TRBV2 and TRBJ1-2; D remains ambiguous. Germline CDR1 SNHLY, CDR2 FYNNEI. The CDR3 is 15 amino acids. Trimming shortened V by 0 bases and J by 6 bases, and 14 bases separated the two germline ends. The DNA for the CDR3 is TGTGCCAGCAGTGAAGCCTTGCGAGGGTTTAATGGCTACACCTTC. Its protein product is CASSEALRGFNGYTF.

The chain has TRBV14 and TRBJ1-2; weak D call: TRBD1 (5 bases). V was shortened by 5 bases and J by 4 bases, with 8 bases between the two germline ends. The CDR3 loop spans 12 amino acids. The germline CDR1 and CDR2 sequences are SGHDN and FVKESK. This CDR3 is CASSYDSYGYTF. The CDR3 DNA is TGTGCCAGCAGCTACGACAGCTATGGCTACACCTTC.

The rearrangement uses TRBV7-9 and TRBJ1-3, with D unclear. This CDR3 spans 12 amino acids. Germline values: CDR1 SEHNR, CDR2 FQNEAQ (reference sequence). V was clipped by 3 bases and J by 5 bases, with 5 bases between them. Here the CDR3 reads CASSLERNTIYF. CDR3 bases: TGTGCCAGCAGCTTGGAGAGAAACACCATATATTTT.

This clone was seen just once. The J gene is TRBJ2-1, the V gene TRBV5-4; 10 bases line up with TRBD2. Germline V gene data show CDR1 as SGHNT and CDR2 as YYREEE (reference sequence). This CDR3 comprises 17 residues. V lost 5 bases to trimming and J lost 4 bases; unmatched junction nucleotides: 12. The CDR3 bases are TGTGCCAGCAGTCCTAGGGCGCTAGCGGGAGTTTACAATGAGCAGTTCTTC. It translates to CASSPRALAGVYNEQFF.

In DNA, the CDR3 is TGTGCCAGCTCACCACAGACGGTGCGCGGGGGGACTGAAGCTTTCTTT. It is translated as CASSPQTVRGGTEAFF. The rearrangement uses TRBV18 and TRBJ1-1, with D possibly matching TRBD1 (5 bases). V gave up 1 base and J gave up 5 bases, with 17 bases separating them. Germline loops: CDR1 KGHSH, CDR2 LQKENI. The CDR3 runs 16 residues.

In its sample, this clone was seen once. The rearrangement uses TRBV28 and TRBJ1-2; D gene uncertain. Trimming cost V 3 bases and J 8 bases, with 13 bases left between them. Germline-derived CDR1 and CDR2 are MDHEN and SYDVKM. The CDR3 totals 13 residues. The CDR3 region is CASSLVRSGGYTF. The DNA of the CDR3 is TGTGCCAGCAGTTTGGTAAGATCTGGCGGCTACACCTTC.

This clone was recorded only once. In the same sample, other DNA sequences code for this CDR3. The CDR3 loop reads CAWSTGSGNTIYF. The CDR3 bases are TGTGCCTGGAGTACAGGGTCTGGAAACACCATATATTTT. The V and J genes are TRBV30 and TRBJ1-3; possibly TRBD1 for D (6 bases). The CDR3 runs 13 residues. Trimming removed 2 bases at V and 1 base at J, with 6 bases between. From germline, CDR1 is GTSNPN and CDR2 SVGIG (reference sequence).

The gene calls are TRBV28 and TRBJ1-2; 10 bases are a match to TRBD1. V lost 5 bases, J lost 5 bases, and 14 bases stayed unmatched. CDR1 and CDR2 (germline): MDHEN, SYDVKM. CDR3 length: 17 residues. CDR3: CASSMDRGSAIWYGYTF. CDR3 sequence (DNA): TGTGCCAGCAGTATGGACAGGGGGTCGGCGATATGGTATGGCTACACCTTC.

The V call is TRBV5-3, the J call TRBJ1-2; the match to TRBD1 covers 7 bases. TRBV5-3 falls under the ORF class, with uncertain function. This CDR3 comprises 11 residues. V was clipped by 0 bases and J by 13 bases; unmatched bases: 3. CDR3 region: CARSLVQGVTF. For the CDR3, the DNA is TGTGCCAGAAGCTTGGTTCAGGGGGTCACCTTC.

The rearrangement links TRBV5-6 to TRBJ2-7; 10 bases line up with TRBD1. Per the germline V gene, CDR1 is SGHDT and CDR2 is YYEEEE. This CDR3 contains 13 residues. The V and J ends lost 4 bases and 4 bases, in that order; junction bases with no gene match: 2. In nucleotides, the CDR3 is TGTGCCAGCAGCAAGGGACAGGGGTACGAGCAGTACTTC. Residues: CASSKGQGYEQYF. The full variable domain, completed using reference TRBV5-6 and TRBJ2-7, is DAGVTQSPTHLIKTRGQQVTLRCSPKSGHDTVSWYQQALGQGPQFIFQYYEEEERQRGNFPDRFSGHQFPNYSSELNVNALLLGDSALYLCASSKGQGYEQYFGPGTRLTVT.

This chain's CDR3 is CASSVDKGNVEKLFF. DNA of the CDR3: TGTGCCAGCAGCGTCGACAAGGGGAACGTGGAAAAACTGTTTTTT. The chain carries TRBV9 and TRBJ1-4; a possible D gene is TRBD1 (5 bases). Germline CDR1 is SGDLS and CDR2 is YYNGEE. The V gene lost 2 bases and the J gene lost 8 bases, with 16 bases spanning the gap. The CDR3 extends over 15 amino acids.

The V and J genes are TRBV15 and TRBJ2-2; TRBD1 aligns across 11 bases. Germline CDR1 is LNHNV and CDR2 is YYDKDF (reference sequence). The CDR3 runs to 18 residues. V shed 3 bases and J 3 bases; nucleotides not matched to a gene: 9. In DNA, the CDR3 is TGTGCCACCAGCAGTCGAGGCCAGGGACAGGGGGACACCGGGGAGCTGTTTTTT. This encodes CATSSRGQGQGDTGELFF.

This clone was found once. The DNA of the CDR3 is TGTGCCAGCAGCACCGGGGTTAGAAGCGGACCGCAGTATTTT. Amino acids: CASSTGVRSGPQYF. This chain connects TRBV28 to TRBJ2-3; D may be TRBD2 (5 bases). This CDR3 spans 14 amino acids. Trimming cost V 6 bases and J 10 bases, with 20 bases left between them. Germline assignment: CDR1 MDHEN and CDR2 SYDVKM.

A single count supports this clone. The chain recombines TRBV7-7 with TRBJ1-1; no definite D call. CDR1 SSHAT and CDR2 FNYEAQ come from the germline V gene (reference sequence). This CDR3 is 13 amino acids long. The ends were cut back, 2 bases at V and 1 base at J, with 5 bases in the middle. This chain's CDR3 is CASSLQWNTEAFF. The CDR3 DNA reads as TGTGCCAGCAGCTTACAGTGGAACACTGAAGCTTTCTTT.

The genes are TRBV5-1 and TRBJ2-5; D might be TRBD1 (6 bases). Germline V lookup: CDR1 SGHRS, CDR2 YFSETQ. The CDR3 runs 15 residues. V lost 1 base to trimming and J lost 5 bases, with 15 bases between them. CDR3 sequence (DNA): TGCGCCAGCAGCTTGAGTACAGGGTTAGGCGAGACCCAGTACTTC. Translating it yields CASSLSTGLGETQYF.

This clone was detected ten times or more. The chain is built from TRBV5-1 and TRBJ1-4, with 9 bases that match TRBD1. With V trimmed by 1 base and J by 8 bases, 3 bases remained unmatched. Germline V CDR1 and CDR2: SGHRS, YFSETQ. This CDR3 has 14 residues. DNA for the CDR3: TGCGCCAGCAGCTTGACAGGGGGCGCAGAAAAACTGTTTTTT. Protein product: CASSLTGGAEKLFF.

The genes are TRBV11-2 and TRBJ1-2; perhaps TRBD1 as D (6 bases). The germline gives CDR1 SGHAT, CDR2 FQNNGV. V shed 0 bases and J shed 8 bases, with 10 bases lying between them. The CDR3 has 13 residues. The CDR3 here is CASSLEYGGGYTF. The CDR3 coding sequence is TGTGCCAGCAGCTTAGAGTATGGGGGCGGCTACACCTTC.

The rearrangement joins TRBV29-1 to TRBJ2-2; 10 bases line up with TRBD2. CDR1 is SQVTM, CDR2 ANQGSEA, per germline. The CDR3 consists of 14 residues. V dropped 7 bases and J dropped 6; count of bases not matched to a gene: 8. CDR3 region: CSGGLAGAPGELFF. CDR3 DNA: TGCAGCGGCGGTCTAGCGGGAGCCCCCGGGGAGCTGTTTTTT.

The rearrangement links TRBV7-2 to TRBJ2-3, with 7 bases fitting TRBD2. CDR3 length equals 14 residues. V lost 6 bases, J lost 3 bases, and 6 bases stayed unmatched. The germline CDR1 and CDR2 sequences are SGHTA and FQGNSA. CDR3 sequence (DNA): TGTGCCAGCAGACGGAGACTAGCTACAGATACGCAGTATTTT. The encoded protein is CASRRRLATDTQYF.

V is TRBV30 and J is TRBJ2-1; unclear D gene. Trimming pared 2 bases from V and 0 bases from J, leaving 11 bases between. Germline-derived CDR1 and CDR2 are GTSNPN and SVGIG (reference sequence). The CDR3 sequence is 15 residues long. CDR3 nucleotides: TGTGCCTGGAGTCATGGCGGTAGCTCCTACAATGAGCAGTTCTTC. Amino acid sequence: CAWSHGGSSYNEQFF.

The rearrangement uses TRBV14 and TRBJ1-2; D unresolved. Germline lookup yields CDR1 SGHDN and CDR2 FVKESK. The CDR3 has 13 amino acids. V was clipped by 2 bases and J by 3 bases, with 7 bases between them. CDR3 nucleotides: TGTGCCAGCAGCCAAAATATTTACTATGGCTACACCTTC. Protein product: CASSQNIYYGYTF. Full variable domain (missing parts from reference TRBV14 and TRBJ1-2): EAGVTQFPSHSVIEKGQTVTLRCDPISGHDNLYWYRRVMGKEIKFLLHFVKESKQDESGMPNNRFLAERTGGTYSTLKVQPAELEDSGVYFCASSQNIYYGYTFGSGTRLTVV.

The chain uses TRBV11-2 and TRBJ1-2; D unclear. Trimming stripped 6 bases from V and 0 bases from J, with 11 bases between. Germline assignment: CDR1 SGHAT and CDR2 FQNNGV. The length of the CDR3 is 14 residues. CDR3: CASSTTGANYGYTF. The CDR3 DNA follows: TGTGCCAGCAGTACGACGGGAGCTAACTATGGCTACACCTTC.

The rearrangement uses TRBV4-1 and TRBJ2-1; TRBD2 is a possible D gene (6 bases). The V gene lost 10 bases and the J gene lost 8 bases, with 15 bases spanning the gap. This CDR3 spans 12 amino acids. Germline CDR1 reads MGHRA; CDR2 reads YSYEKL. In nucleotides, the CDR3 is TGCGCCACCAAGGGAGGCCGGGATGAGCAGTTCTTC. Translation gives CATKGGRDEQFF.

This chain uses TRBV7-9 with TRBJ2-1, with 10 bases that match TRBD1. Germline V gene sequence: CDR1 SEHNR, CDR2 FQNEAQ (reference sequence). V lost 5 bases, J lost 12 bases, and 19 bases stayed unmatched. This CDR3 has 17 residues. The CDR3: CASSPIFGGDRGGGQFF. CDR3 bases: TGTGCCAGCAGCCCTATATTTGGGGGGGACAGGGGAGGAGGGCAGTTCTTC.

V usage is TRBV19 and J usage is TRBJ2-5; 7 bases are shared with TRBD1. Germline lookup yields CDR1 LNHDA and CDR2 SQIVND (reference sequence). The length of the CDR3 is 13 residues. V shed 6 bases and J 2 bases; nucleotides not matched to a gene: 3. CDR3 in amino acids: CASRDREQETQYF. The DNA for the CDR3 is TGTGCCAGTAGAGACAGGGAGCAAGAGACCCAGTACTTC.

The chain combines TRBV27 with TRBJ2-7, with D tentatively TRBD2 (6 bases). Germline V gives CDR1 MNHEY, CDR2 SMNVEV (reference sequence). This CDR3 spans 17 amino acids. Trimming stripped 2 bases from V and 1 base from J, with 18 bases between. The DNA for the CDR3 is TGTGCCAGCAGTTTACGGGGGAGAGGGACGGGTTCCTACGAGCAGTACTTC. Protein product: CASSLRGRGTGSYEQYF.

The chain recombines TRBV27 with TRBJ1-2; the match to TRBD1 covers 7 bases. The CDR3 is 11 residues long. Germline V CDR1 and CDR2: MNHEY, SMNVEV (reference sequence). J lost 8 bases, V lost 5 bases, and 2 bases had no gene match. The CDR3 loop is CASSNRGGYTF. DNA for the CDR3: TGTGCCAGCAGTAACAGGGGCGGCTACACCTTC.

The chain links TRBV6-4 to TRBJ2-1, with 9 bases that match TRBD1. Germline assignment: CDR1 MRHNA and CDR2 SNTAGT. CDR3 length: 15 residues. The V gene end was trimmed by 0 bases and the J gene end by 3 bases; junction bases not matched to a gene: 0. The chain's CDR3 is CASSDSTGGYNEQFF. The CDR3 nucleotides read TGTGCCAGCAGTGACTCGACAGGGGGCTACAATGAGCAGTTCTTC.

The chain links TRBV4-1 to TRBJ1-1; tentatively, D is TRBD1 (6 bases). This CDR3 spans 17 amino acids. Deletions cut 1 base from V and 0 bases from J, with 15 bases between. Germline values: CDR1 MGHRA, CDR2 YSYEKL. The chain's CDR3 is CASSQGARGQMNTEAFF. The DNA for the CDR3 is TGCGCCAGCAGCCAAGGCGCGCGGGGGCAGATGAACACTGAAGCTTTCTTT.